The T cell receptor beta chain under discussion was sequenced for a study of OX40 agonist ivuxolimab in advanced cancers. General study results and limits: What antigens the expanded peripheral T cells recognized was never established.

This CDR3 has 14 amino acids. Trimming pared 6 bases from V and 1 base from J, leaving 10 bases between. The V gene's germline CDR1 is KGHSH and CDR2 LQKENI. For this clone: As yet, its antigen is unknown.

This table comes from immunoSEQ multiplex PCR, and its TCRdb copy is limited to in-frame clones, with some not included. The sample contains some 100,000 clones, around 80% of which appear only once. The genes are TRBV18 and TRBJ1-5; D is unresolved. This sequence originates from an adult with an advanced solid tumor such as melanoma, head and neck, liver or kidney cancer. The sequenced sample was CD4+ or CD8+ T cells sorted from blood, obtained in a trial of the OX40 agonist ivuxolimab. CDR3 DNA sequence: TGTGCCAGCTCCATCGGGAGGAGCAATCAGCCCCAGCATTTT. This translates into CASSIGRSNQPQHF.